The present T cell receptor beta chain was sequenced within a study of beta chain features in type 1 diabetes. CDR1 and CDR2 (germline): ENHRY, SYGVKD. V was shortened by 0 bases and J by 6 bases, with 7 bases between the two germline ends. The CDR3 sequence is 13 residues long. Of the isolated RNA, all was reverse transcribed, and so the sequenced material was expressed TCRB transcripts. Method: immunoSEQ multiplex PCR; TCRdb's copy keeps in-frame clones and lacks some. The sample includes tens of thousands of clones, approximately 56% of them seen just once. This clone has more than one count but fewer than ten.

The sequenced material came from Tregs from blood. The chain employs TRBV10-3 and TRBJ2-3; D is possibly TRBD2 (6 bases). This sequence was found in a young woman in good health. CDR3 coding DNA: TGTGCCATCAGTGAGTCCGCGGGGGATACGCAGTATTTT. Protein product: CAISESAGDTQYF.